The present TCR beta chain was sequenced within a study of T-cell memory formation after mild COVID-19. Whole-study results and caveats: CD4+ contracting clones were found mainly in CM and EM, and CD8+ ones in EMRA.

TCRdb ran MiXCR on the 5' RACE reads and lists one entry per CDR3 protein. This sample has about 350,000 distinct CDR3 sequences, with around 15% found just once. The V and J ends lost 5 bases and 8 bases respectively, with 10 bases between them. The CDR3 length is 11 residues. From germline, CDR1 is DFQATT and CDR2 SNEGSKA (reference sequence). Concerning this clonotype: Its target is unknown.

Sample: PBMCs or a T cell subset sorted from them (not recorded which). J is TRBJ2-1 and V is TRBV20-1, with a tentative D call TRBD1 (5 bases). This TCR was sampled from a man aged 18 to 35 who had mild COVID-19 (a few samples of this study predate the infection). Cell type and time point are not known. The DNA of the CDR3 is TGCAGTGCTTGGACATTCGATGAGCAGTTCTTC. As protein: CSAWTFDEQFF.